Each of the 31 T cell receptor beta chains below was sequenced from the same sample in a study of T cell changes during pregnancy in multiple sclerosis (dated by TCRdb to the late 2010s). Library prep was done by the immunoSEQ multiplex PCR assay. TCRdb mirrors the immuneACCESS table, restricted to in-frame sequences. Some clones are absent from its copies; in checked studies, under half trace to an unresolved V gene, and the reason for the others is unknown. This sample holds roughly 50,000 clones; approximately 92% were observed only once. 0.65% to 0.7% of the sample lies in the top ten. The sequencing used CD4+ T cells from peripheral blood mononuclear cells, collected in the third trimester of pregnancy. The receptors were sampled from a female donor with multiple sclerosis, enrolled in a pregnancy study.

The rearrangement joins TRBV7-9 to TRBJ2-4; maybe TRBD2 (6 bases). Trimming removed 1 base from V and 4 bases from J, with 11 bases in between. The CDR3 consists of 15 residues. CDR1 is SEHNR and CDR2 is FQNEAQ in the germline V gene (reference sequence). The CDR3 DNA sequence: TGTGCCAGCAGCTTAGTGGGGGGACTTAAAAACATTCAGTACTTC. Its protein is CASSLVGGLKNIQYF. Filled out from reference TRBV7-9 and TRBJ2-4, the complete variable domain reads DTGVSQNPRHKITKRGQNVTFRCDPISEHNRLYWYRQTLGQGPEFLTYFQNEAQLEKSRLLSDRFSAERPKGSFSTLEIQRTEQGDSAMYLCASSLVGGLKNIQYFGAGTRLSVL.

The rearrangement uses TRBV5-5 and TRBJ2-7; 7 positions match TRBD1. Germline trimming cut 3 bases from V and 3 bases from J; bases unmatched to any gene: 3. The CDR3 sequence is 13 residues long. Germline assignment: CDR1 SGHKS and CDR2 YYEKEE (reference sequence). The CDR3 sequence: CASSSTGIYEQYF. DNA for the CDR3: TGTGCCAGCAGCTCGACAGGGATCTACGAGCAGTACTTC.

V is TRBV5-4 and J is TRBJ2-2; TRBD2 aligns across 7 bases. Per germline, CDR1 SGHNT and CDR2 YYREEE (reference sequence). Unmatched junction bases numbered 4, after V lost 0 bases and J lost 2 bases. This CDR3 has 16 amino acids. The CDR3 bases are TGTGCCAGCAGCTTGGGGACTAGTCGAAACACCGGGGAGCTGTTTTTT. Its translation is CASSLGTSRNTGELFF.

J is TRBJ2-1 and V is TRBV15, with TRBD2 matching 8 bases. The CDR3 sequence is 15 residues long. Germline V CDR1 and CDR2: LNHNV, YYDKDF (reference sequence). V lost 8 bases, J lost 10 bases, and 16 bases stayed unmatched. CDR3 nucleotides: TGTGCCACCTCGGGGAGAGCGGGAGACCGAAGGGAGCAGTTCTTC. This encodes CATSGRAGDRREQFF.

In DNA form, the CDR3 reads TGTGCCATCACGAGGACTAGCGGTCCAGATACGCAGTATTTT. Translation gives CAITRTSGPDTQYF. The chain joins TRBV10-3 to TRBJ2-3; 10 positions agree with TRBD2. The germline V gene has CDR1 ENHRY and CDR2 SYGVKD. With 7 bases clipped from V and 4 bases from J, the junction kept 5 bases outside the gene matches. This CDR3 is 14 amino acids long.

A word on this clone: Within the sample, other DNA sequences also encode this same CDR3. The rearrangement uses TRBV4-2 and TRBJ2-2; 12 bases line up with TRBD2. Germline trimming cut 0 bases from V and 6 bases from J; bases unmatched to any gene: 2. CDR3 length: 16 residues. Germline-derived CDR1 and CDR2 are LGHNA and YNFKEQ. The CDR3 nucleotides read TGTGCCAGCAGCCAAGAGACTAGCGGGAGTCCCGGGGAGCTGTTTTTT. Translating gives CASSQETSGSPGELFF.

V usage is TRBV28 and J usage is TRBJ2-7; 8 bases map to TRBD2. The V segment lost 2 bases and the J segment 0 bases; nucleotides outside the gene matches: 15. Per the germline V gene, CDR1 is MDHEN and CDR2 is SYDVKM. This CDR3 region has 19 residues. The CDR3 sequence is CASSLIWGGGRSDSYEQYF. The CDR3 nucleotides read TGTGCCAGCAGTTTAATATGGGGGGGCGGGAGGTCGGACTCCTACGAGCAGTACTTC.

The chain carries TRBV29-1 and TRBJ2-3; 10 bases agree with TRBD2. The CDR3 extends over 17 amino acids. V shed 5 bases, J shed 3 bases, and the junction held 14 bases outside the gene matches. Germline lookup yields CDR1 SQVTM and CDR2 ANQGSEA. The CDR3 is CSVLAGVRGASTDTQYF. For the CDR3, the DNA is TGCAGCGTTCTAGCGGGAGTTAGGGGGGCGTCAACAGATACGCAGTATTTT.

V usage is TRBV11-1 and J usage is TRBJ1-5; 7 positions match TRBD1. Germline V gene lookup returns CDR1 SGHAT and CDR2 FQDESV (reference sequence). V shed 6 bases, J shed 5 bases, and the junction held 19 bases outside the gene matches. This CDR3 has 18 amino acids. This CDR3 is CASRQTTRGTAIYQPQHF. Here the CDR3 DNA reads TGTGCCAGCAGACAAACCACCCGCGGGACAGCCATTTATCAGCCCCAGCATTTT.

This chain connects TRBV28 to TRBJ2-6; D possibly corresponds to TRBD2 (6 bases). The germline V and J ends were trimmed by 6 bases and 4 bases, with 10 bases remaining between them. Per germline, CDR1 MDHEN and CDR2 SYDVKM. The CDR3 totals 14 residues. Written as DNA, the CDR3 is TGTGCCAGCAGGGAGGGTGGCGGGGCCAACGTCCTGACTTTC. Translating gives CASREGGGANVLTF.

The rearrangement links TRBV28 to TRBJ1-2; tentatively, D is TRBD1 (5 bases). The V end lost 6 bases, the J end lost 2 bases, and 13 bases lay between the germline ends. The CDR3 totals 14 residues. Looked up from germline, CDR1 is MDHEN and CDR2 is SYDVKM. The CDR3 is CASSLGTSNYGYTF. The DNA for the CDR3 is TGTGCCAGCAGCCTCGGGACTTCAAACTATGGCTACACCTTC.

The chain has TRBV5-1 and TRBJ2-5, with D possibly TRBD1 on 6 matching bases. The V gene lost 5 bases and the J gene lost 7 bases, with 21 bases spanning the gap. The CDR3 has 15 amino acids. CDR1 is SGHRS, CDR2 YFSETQ, per germline. Here the CDR3 DNA reads TGCGCCAGCAGTAAACCGACAGGCCTTCTTTGGACCCAGTACTTC. The encoded protein is CASSKPTGLLWTQYF. Looking up the rest from reference TRBV5-1 and TRBJ2-5 gives the full variable domain: KAGVTQTPRYLIKTRGQQVTLSCSPISGHRSVSWYQQTPGQGLQFLFEYFSETQRNKGNFPGRFSGRQFSNSRSEMNVSTLELGDSALYLCASSKPTGLLWTQYFGPGTRLLVL.

V and J are TRBV2 and TRBJ2-5, with D perhaps TRBD2 (6 bases). V was trimmed by 3 bases and J by 5 bases, leaving 10 bases between them. CDR1 and CDR2 (germline): SNHLY, FYNNEI. CDR3 size: 13 residues. The CDR3: CASSDSGRETQYF. CDR3 DNA sequence: TGTGCCAGCAGTGATTCAGGGAGGGAGACCCAGTACTTC.

The table lists this clone with a count of one. J is TRBJ2-1 and V is TRBV27, with TRBD2 matching over 12 bases. Trimming took 7 bases from V and 9 from J; bases not matched to a gene: 10. This CDR3 region has 15 residues. Germline loops: CDR1 MNHEY, CDR2 SMNVEV (reference sequence). CDR3 DNA sequence: TGTGCCAGCACTATGACTAGCGGGAGTTCTGGTGAGCAGTTCTTC. Protein product: CASTMTSGSSGEQFF.

This chain joins TRBV11-1 and TRBJ2-1, with D unclear. This CDR3 region has 12 residues. The germline V gene encodes CDR1 SGHAT and CDR2 FQDESV (reference sequence). Trimming removed 1 base from V and 10 bases from J, with 8 bases in between. CDR3 sequence reads: CASSLGFGEQFF. CDR3 DNA: TGTGCCAGCAGCTTAGGTTTCGGGGAGCAGTTCTTC.

The V and J genes are TRBV29-1 and TRBJ2-1; possible D gene TRBD1, 7 bases. V lost 3 bases to trimming and J lost 7 bases, with 19 bases between them. The CDR3 totals 15 residues. Germline assignment: CDR1 SQVTM and CDR2 ANQGSEA. The CDR3 loop is CSVDGVGRGRNEQFF. The CDR3 nucleotides read TGCAGCGTTGATGGGGTTGGCAGGGGGAGGAATGAGCAGTTCTTC.

V usage is TRBV4-1 and J usage is TRBJ1-5; D not resolved. Trimming took off 0 bases at V and 5 bases at J, with 8 bases between the two ends. CDR1 MGHRA and CDR2 YSYEKL come from the germline V gene. The length of the CDR3 is 14 residues. The CDR3 sequence: CASSQDPVYQPQHF. CDR3 in DNA: TGCGCCAGCAGCCAAGATCCAGTTTATCAGCCCCAGCATTTT.

This chain connects TRBV19 to TRBJ2-1, with a tentative D call TRBD1 (5 bases). The CDR3 loop spans 13 amino acids. The V and J ends lost 7 bases and 7 bases respectively, with 14 bases between them. Germline CDR1 reads LNHDA; CDR2 reads SQIVND (reference sequence). The CDR3: CASTSRAENEQFF. CDR3 sequence (DNA): TGTGCCAGTACCTCCAGGGCCGAGAATGAGCAGTTCTTC.

This chain links TRBV20-1 with TRBJ1-2; tentative D call: TRBD1 (6 bases). The CDR3 runs to 11 residues. V was cut by 8 bases and J by 4 bases, with 11 bases left in between. Germline V CDR1 and CDR2: DFQATT, SNEGSKA (reference sequence). Here the CDR3 reads CSRDKTYGYTF. The CDR3 nucleotides read TGCAGTAGGGACAAGACCTATGGCTACACCTTC.

The gene calls are TRBV9 and TRBJ2-1; tentative D call: TRBD2 (6 bases). The CDR3 has 15 residues. V lost 1 base to trimming and J lost 2 bases, with 10 bases between them. Germline values: CDR1 SGDLS, CDR2 YYNGEE. DNA of the CDR3: TGTGCCAGCAGCGTAAGTCCGGGAGCCTACAATGAGCAGTTCTTC. Protein product: CASSVSPGAYNEQFF. Combining the CDR3 with reference TRBV9 and TRBJ2-1 gives the whole variable domain DSGVTQTPKHLITATGQRVTLRCSPRSGDLSVYWYQQSLDQGLQFLIQYYNGEERAKGNILERFSAQQFPDLHSELNLSSLELGDSALYFCASSVSPGAYNEQFFGPGTRLTVL.

Remarks on this clone: The germline gene is not matched at one end of the junction; a read error may be the cause. The gene calls are TRBV7-7 and TRBJ2-1; 9 bases are shared with TRBD2. This CDR3 has 15 residues. Germline CDR1 is SSHAT and CDR2 is FNYEAQ (reference sequence). The CDR3 DNA reads TGTGCTAGCAGCCCACGACTAGCGGTTCGCAATGAGCAGTTCTTC. Protein sequence: CASSPRLAVRNEQFF.

The chain employs TRBV5-1 and TRBJ1-2, with D possibly matching TRBD1 (6 bases). Germline CDR1 reads SGHRS; CDR2 reads YFSETQ. The CDR3 has 17 amino acids. Trimming shortened V by 0 bases and J by 8 bases, and 23 bases separated the two germline ends. CDR3 nucleotides: TGCGCCAGCAGCTTGGCCGCCAGGGGCGGACCTCTTGGGGGCTACACCTTC. It encodes CASSLAARGGPLGGYTF.

The V call is TRBV28, the J call TRBJ1-2; 10 bases map to TRBD1. V was clipped by 8 bases and J by 7 bases; unmatched bases: 7. CDR3 length equals 13 residues. Germline V gene lookup returns CDR1 MDHEN and CDR2 SYDVKM. For the CDR3, the DNA is TGTGCCAGCGGAGGGGGACAGGGGTTTGGCTACACCTTC. It translates to CASGGGQGFGYTF.

V is TRBV7-8 and J is TRBJ2-7; tentatively, D is TRBD2 (5 bases). Germline loops: CDR1 SGHVS, CDR2 FQNEAQ. The CDR3 runs 14 residues. Deletions cut 1 base from V and 3 bases from J, with 10 bases between. CDR3 in amino acids: CASSLELDLYEQYF. The CDR3 DNA is TGTGCCAGCAGCTTAGAACTAGATCTCTACGAGCAGTACTTC.

This clone was picked up a small number of times. The V gene is TRBV6-4, the J gene TRBJ1-5; TRBD1 agrees at 8 bases. V lost 2 bases and J lost 3; bases outside the gene matches: 9. The V gene's germline CDR1 is MRHNA and CDR2 SNTAGT. The CDR3 is 17 amino acids. The chain's CDR3 is CASSDRLGTGHNQPQHF. CDR3 sequence (DNA): TGTGCCAGCAGTGACCGTCTGGGGACAGGACACAATCAGCCCCAGCATTTT.

This clone was seen just once. J is TRBJ2-7 and V is TRBV28; 11 bases line up with TRBD1. After removal of 5 bases from V and 4 bases from J, the junction contained 4 bases not matched to a gene. The CDR3 totals 14 residues. The germline gives CDR1 MDHEN, CDR2 SYDVKM. This CDR3 reads CASSRTGGSYEQYF. CDR3 coding DNA: TGTGCCAGCAGTAGGACAGGGGGCTCGTACGAGCAGTACTTC.

The V call is TRBV5-6, the J call TRBJ1-2; D gene ambiguous. Germline CDR1 SGHDT, CDR2 YYEEEE. The ends were cut back, 0 bases at V and 5 bases at J, with 11 bases in the middle. The CDR3 is 14 amino acids. Here the CDR3 DNA reads TGTGCCAGCAGCTTGGGGCGGCAGTTGTATGGCTACACCTTC. Translation gives CASSLGRQLYGYTF.

J is TRBJ2-3 and V is TRBV28; 12 bases align to TRBD2. The germline V gene encodes CDR1 MDHEN and CDR2 SYDVKM. This CDR3 comprises 20 residues. Unmatched junction bases numbered 16, after V lost 4 bases and J lost 2 bases. In DNA form, the CDR3 reads TGTGCCAGCAGTTACCTCACCCGACGACTAGCGGGAGCCCTCACAGATACGCAGTATTTT. Translation: CASSYLTRRLAGALTDTQYF.

The chain recombines TRBV6-6 with TRBJ2-3; D may be TRBD2 (5 bases). The CDR3 totals 12 residues. The ends were cut back, 6 bases at V and 6 bases at J, with 10 bases in the middle. Germline-derived CDR1 and CDR2 are MNHNY and SVGAGI (reference sequence). This chain's CDR3 is CASRTGFDTQYF. CDR3 bases: TGTGCCAGCAGGACGGGGTTCGATACGCAGTATTTT.

This sequence joins TRBV5-6 and TRBJ2-4; the match to TRBD1 covers 8 bases. With 4 bases clipped from V and 11 bases from J, the junction kept 11 bases outside the gene matches. The germline CDR1 and CDR2 sequences are SGHDT and YYEEEE. The CDR3 covers 14 residues. The CDR3 spells CASSQRTGFSLQYF. CDR3 coding DNA: TGTGCCAGCAGCCAGAGGACAGGGTTCTCCCTTCAGTACTTC.

The chain has TRBV23-1 and TRBJ2-7; possible D gene TRBD2, 5 bases. TRBV23-1 is labeled an ORF, and its function is uncertain. There are 16 residues in the CDR3. The ends were cut back, 4 bases at V and 5 bases at J, with 21 bases in the middle. CDR3 sequence reads: CASSPWTGLKGDEQYF. CDR3 nucleotide sequence: TGCGCCAGCAGTCCATGGACGGGCCTTAAGGGAGACGAGCAGTACTTC.